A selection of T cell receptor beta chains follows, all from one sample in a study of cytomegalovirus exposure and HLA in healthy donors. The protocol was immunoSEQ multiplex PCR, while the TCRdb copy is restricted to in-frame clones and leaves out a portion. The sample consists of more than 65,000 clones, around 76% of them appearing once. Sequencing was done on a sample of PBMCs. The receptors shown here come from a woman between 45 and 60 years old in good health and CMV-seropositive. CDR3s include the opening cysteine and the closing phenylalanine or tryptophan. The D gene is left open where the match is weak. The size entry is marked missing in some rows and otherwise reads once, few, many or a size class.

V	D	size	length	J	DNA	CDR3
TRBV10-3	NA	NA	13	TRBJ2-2	TGTGCCACCGCGGCGGCGAACACCGGGGAGCTGTTTTTT	CATAAANTGELFF
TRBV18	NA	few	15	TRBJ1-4	TGTGCCAGCTCACCAAAGGGACATGGGAATGAAAAACTGTTTTTT	CASSPKGHGNEKLFF
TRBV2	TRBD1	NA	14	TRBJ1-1	TGTGCCAGCAGTGAATTGGGGACAGGGGGCGAAGCTTTCTTT	CASSELGTGGEAFF
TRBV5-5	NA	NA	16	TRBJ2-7	TGTGCCAGCAGCTTGGGTCGACAGGCTCAAGGCTACGAGCAGTACTTC	CASSLGRQAQGYEQYF
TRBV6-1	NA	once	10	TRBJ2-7	TGTGCCAGCAGCAACTACGAGCAGTACTTC	CASSNYEQYF
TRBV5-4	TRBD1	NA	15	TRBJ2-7	TGTGCCAGCAGCCCCGCGCCGGGACAGGCCTACGAGCAGTACTTC	CASSPAPGQAYEQYF
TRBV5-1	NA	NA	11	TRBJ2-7	TGCGCCAGCCATAGCGGATACGAGCAGTACTTC	CASHSGYEQYF
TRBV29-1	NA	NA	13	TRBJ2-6	TGCAGCGTTGCCCTCCAGGGGGCCAACGTCCTGACTTTC	CSVALQGANVLTF
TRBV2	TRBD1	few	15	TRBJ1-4	TGTGCCAGCAGAGGGACAGGGGGCGTTGGGGAAAAACTGTTTTTT	CASRGTGGVGEKLFF
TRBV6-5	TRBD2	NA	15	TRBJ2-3	TGTGCCAGCAGTACGACTAGCGGGAGCACAGATACGCAGTATTTT	CASSTTSGSTDTQYF
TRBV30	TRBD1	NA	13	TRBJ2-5	TGTGCCTGGAGTCCGGGACAGTTCGAGACCCAGTACTTC	CAWSPGQFETQYF
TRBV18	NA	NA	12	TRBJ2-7	TGTACCAGCTCACAACAGGGTTGGGAGCAGTACTTC	CTSSQQGWEQYF
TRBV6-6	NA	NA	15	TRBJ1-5	TGTGCCAGCAGTTACGACAGACCTGGCTCTCAGCCCCAGCATTTT	CASSYDRPGSQPQHF
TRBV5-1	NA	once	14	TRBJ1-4	TGCGCCAGCAGCTTGGAAAGGGGGAATGAAAAACTGTTTTTT	CASSLERGNEKLFF
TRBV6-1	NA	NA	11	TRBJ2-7	TGTGCCACCCAAGCATCCTACGAGCAGTACTTC	CATQASYEQYF
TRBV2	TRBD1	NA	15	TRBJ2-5	TGTGCCAGCGGGGGGACAGGGGGCCCTCCAGAGACCCAGTACTTC	CASGGTGGPPETQYF
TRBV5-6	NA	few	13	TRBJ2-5	TGTGCCAGCAGCTTTGCGGGCCGGGAGACCCAGTACTTC	CASSFAGRETQYF
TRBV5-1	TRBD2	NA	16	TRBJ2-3	TGCGCCAGCAGCCCAACTAGCGGGAGTTCCACAGATACGCAGTATTTT	CASSPTSGSSTDTQYF
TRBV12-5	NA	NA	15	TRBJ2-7	TGTGCTAGTGCTTTGTACAGTATAGAACCCTACGAGCAGTACTTC	CASALYSIEPYEQYF
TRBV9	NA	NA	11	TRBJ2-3	TGTGCCAGCAGCGTTCAAGATACGCAGTATTTT	CASSVQDTQYF
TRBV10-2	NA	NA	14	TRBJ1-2	TGCGCCAGCAAAGTGGCTCTCCTGAGGTATGGCTACACCTTC	CASKVALLRYGYTF
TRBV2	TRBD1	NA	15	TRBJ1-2	TGTGCCAGCAGTGAAGGAGGGACAGGGGGATATGGCTACACCTTC	CASSEGGTGGYGYTF
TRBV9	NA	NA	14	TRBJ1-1	TGTGCCAGCAGCGTAGGGGCGGGGAACACTGAAGCTTTCTTT	CASSVGAGNTEAFF
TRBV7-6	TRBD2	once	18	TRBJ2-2	TGTGCCAGCAGCTTAGCACGTGCGGGAGCACTCAACACCGGGGAGCTGTTTTTT	CASSLARAGALNTGELFF
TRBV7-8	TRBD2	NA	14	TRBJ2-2	TGTGCCAGCAGCCTACTAGCGGCCACCGGGGAGCTGTTTTTT	CASSLLAATGELFF
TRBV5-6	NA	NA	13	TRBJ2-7	TGTGCCAGCAGCCCGGGGAGGTTCTACGAGCAGTACTTC	CASSPGRFYEQYF
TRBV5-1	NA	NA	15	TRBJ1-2	TGCGCCAGCAGCTTGGACGGAATCCCAAGCGATGGCTACACCTTC	CASSLDGIPSDGYTF
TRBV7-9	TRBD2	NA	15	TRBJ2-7	TGTGCCAGCAGCAAAACTAGCGGGAGTGTCTACGAGCAGTACTTC	CASSKTSGSVYEQYF
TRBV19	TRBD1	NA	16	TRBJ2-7	TGTGCCAGTAGTATCATTCCCGGGACAGGGGGCTACGAGCAGTACTTC	CASSIIPGTGGYEQYF
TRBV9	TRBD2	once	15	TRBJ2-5	TGTGCCAGCAGCGAGGACTGGGGGGGGTGGGAGACCCAGTACTTC	CASSEDWGGWETQYF
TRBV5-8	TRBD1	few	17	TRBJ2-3	TGTGCCAGCAGCATAATGACCGGGACAGTACGCACAGATACGCAGTATTTT	CASSIMTGTVRTDTQYF
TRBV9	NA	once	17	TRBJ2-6	TGTGCCAGCAGCCAAACAGGGTCCTCCTCTGGGGCCAACGTCCTGACTTTC	CASSQTGSSSGANVLTF
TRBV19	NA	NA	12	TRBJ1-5	TGTGCCAGTAGAGGGGGAAATCAGCCCCAGCATTTT	CASRGGNQPQHF
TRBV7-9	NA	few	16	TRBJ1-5	TGTGCCAGCAGCTTATCGGACAGAACTTCAAATCAGCCCCAGCATTTT	CASSLSDRTSNQPQHF
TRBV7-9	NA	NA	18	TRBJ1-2	TGTGCCAGCAGCTTACCGAGGACACCTCATCCCCAGGACTATGGCTACACCTTC	CASSLPRTPHPQDYGYTF
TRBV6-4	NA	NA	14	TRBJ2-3	TGTGCCAGCAGTGAACGGGAATTCACAGATACGCAGTATTTT	CASSEREFTDTQYF
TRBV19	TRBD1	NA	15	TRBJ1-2	TGTGCCAGTAGTACCCGACAGGGGGTAAAGTATGGCTACACCTTC	CASSTRQGVKYGYTF
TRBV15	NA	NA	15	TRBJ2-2	TGTGCCACCAGCAGAGCTCAGGAAAACACCGGGGAGCTGTTTTTT	CATSRAQENTGELFF
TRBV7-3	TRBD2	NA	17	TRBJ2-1	TGTGCCAGCAGCCCGGTCCCCCTAGCGGGAGTAATGAATGAGCAGTTCTTC	CASSPVPLAGVMNEQFF
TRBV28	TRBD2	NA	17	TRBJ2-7	TGTGCCAGCAGTTTTCCCCTGACTAGCGTTAGCTCCTACGAGCAGTACTTC	CASSFPLTSVSSYEQYF
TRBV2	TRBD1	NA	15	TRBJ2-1	TGTGCCAGCAGAACCGGACAGGGGAGACACAATGAGCAGTTCTTC	CASRTGQGRHNEQFF
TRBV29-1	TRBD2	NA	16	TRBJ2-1	TGCAGCGTTGGAAGCTCTAGCGGGATCCTTTACAATGAGCAGTTCTTC	CSVGSSSGILYNEQFF
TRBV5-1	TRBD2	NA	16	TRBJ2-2	TGCGCCAGCAGCCCCACTAGCGGGAGTTCCACCGGGGAGCTGTTTTTT	CASSPTSGSSTGELFF
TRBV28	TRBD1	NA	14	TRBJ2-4	TGTGCCAGCAGTTCCGAGAGGGGGCGGAACATTCAGTACTTC	CASSSERGRNIQYF
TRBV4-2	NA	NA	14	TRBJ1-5	TGTGCCAGCAGCCACTGGAGTAGCAATCAGCCCCAGCATTTT	CASSHWSSNQPQHF
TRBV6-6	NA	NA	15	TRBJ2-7	TGTGCCAGCAGAACCCCCGGGACACACTCCTACGAGCAGTACTTC	CASRTPGTHSYEQYF
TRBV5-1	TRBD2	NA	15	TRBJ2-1	TGCGCCAGCAGCTTAGCGGGAGAGGTCTACAATGAGCAGTTCTTC	CASSLAGEVYNEQFF
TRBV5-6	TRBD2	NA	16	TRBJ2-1	TGTGCCAGCAGCTTGGCCTTGCGGGGGGATTACAATGAGCAGTTCTTC	CASSLALRGDYNEQFF
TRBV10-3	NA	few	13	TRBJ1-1	TGTGCCACCCCGACGGAGAAGAACACTGAAGCTTTCTTT	CATPTEKNTEAFF
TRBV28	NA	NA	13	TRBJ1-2	TGTGCCAGCAGCCTTGACAGTAACTATGGCTACACCTTC	CASSLDSNYGYTF
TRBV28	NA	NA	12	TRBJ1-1	TGTGCCAGCAGTTTATACGGGGGAGGGGCTTTCTTT	CASSLYGGGAFF
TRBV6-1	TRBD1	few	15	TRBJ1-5	TGTGCCAGCAGACTGGGACAGGGGGACAATCAGCCCCAGCATTTT	CASRLGQGDNQPQHF
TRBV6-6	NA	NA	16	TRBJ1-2	TGTGCCAGCACCGATCCCCGGGGCAGGGACTTAGGTGGCTACACCTTC	CASTDPRGRDLGGYTF
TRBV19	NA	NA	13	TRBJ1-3	TGTGCCAGTACCCCAAACTCTGGAAACACCATATATTTT	CASTPNSGNTIYF
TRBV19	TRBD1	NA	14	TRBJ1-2	TGTGCCAGTAGTTTACAGGGGGCTAACTATGGCTACACCTTC	CASSLQGANYGYTF
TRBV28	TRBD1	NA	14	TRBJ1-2	TGTGCCAGCAGCTCTCCGGACAGGGGTAATGGCTACACCTTC	CASSSPDRGNGYTF
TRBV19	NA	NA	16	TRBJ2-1	TGTGCCAGTAGTATAGATTCCCAGGGGCCGCCCCGAGGGCAGTTCTTC	CASSIDSQGPPRGQFF
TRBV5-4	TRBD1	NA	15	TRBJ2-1	TGTGCCAGCAGCTCTATGGGACAGGAGTACAATGAGCAGTTCTTC	CASSSMGQEYNEQFF